Included here is one T cell receptor (beta chain) sequence, with context. The data originate from a study of blood T cell repertoires in COVID-19. Study information: Acute and convalescent COVID-19 samples came from the United States, Italy and Spain. PBMCs, B-cell-depleted T cells, or T cells provided the cDNA or gDNA that made up the material.

In the study's own analysis: Reference gene primers were amplified, and this amplification served to estimate nucleated cell counts. Clones were read by immunoSEQ multiplex PCR, and TCRdb kept only the in-frame ones, dropping some. V and J calls and clone size come straight from that table; D and trimming were deduced from the DNA. The data contain approximately 37,000 clones, over 80% of them seen just once; the ten biggest clones take up roughly a tenth. The CDR3 spans 16 residues. In germline, CDR1 is SGHNT, CDR2 YYREEE (reference sequence). Trimming took 0 bases from V and 7 from J; bases not matched to a gene: 4.

Sequenced sample: peripheral blood. The chain carries TRBV5-4 and TRBJ2-1; 13 bases line up with TRBD2. The receptor was isolated from a human donor in a cohort sampled during active COVID-19. The CDR3 here is CASSLGGLAGFNEQFF. The CDR3 nucleotides are TGTGCCAGCAGCTTGGGGGGACTAGCGGGATTTAATGAGCAGTTCTTC.